The rows below give T cell receptor beta chains drawn from one sample of a study of blood T cell repertoires in COVID-19. TCRdb keeps only in-frame clones here, not all; method: immunoSEQ multiplex PCR. The data contain 250,000 to 300,000 clones, 70% to 90% of them singletons. Sample: peripheral blood. The receptors derive from a man aged 18 to 35 with active or convalescent COVID-19. Both conserved end residues are part of each CDR3. A D gene is named only where the DNA matches it firmly. Only some rows state a clone size, as once, few, many or a class for expanded clones.

D gene: .
clone size: .
V gene: TRBV9
CDR3 length: 14
J gene: TRBJ1-2
CDR3 protein: CASSALEGLIGYTF
CDR3 DNA: TGTGCCAGCAGTGCCCTTGAGGGACTTATAGGCTACACCTTC

D gene: .
clone size: once
V gene: TRBV7-2
CDR3 length: 15
J gene: TRBJ1-6
CDR3 protein: CASSLDYQANSPLHF
CDR3 DNA: TGTGCCAGCAGCTTAGATTACCAGGCAAATTCACCCCTCCACTTT

D gene: .
clone size: .
V gene: TRBV2
CDR3 length: 13
J gene: TRBJ1-4
CDR3 protein: CASSSREGEKLFF
CDR3 DNA: TGTGCCAGCAGTTCCAGGGAAGGGGAAAAACTGTTTTTT

D gene: TRBD2
clone size: .
V gene: TRBV6-2/TRBV6-3
CDR3 length: 17
J gene: TRBJ2-1
CDR3 protein: CASSYYLAGAWYNEQFF
CDR3 DNA: TGTGCCAGCAGTTACTACCTAGCGGGAGCTTGGTACAATGAGCAGTTCTTC

D gene: TRBD1
clone size: .
V gene: TRBV27
CDR3 length: 15
J gene: TRBJ1-5
CDR3 protein: CASSRVGQSNQPQHF
CDR3 DNA: TGTGCCAGCAGTCGGGTGGGACAGAGCAATCAGCCCCAGCATTTT

D gene: TRBD1
clone size: .
V gene: TRBV5-1
CDR3 length: 13
J gene: TRBJ1-2
CDR3 protein: CASSFPGQDGYTF
CDR3 DNA: TGCGCCAGCAGCTTCCCGGGACAGGATGGCTACACCTTC

D gene: .
clone size: .
V gene: TRBV6-2/TRBV6-3
CDR3 length: 11
J gene: TRBJ2-1
CDR3 protein: CASSSGHEQFF
CDR3 DNA: TGTGCCAGCAGTTCGGGACACGAGCAGTTCTTC

D gene: .
clone size: .
V gene: TRBV7-6
CDR3 length: 12
J gene: TRBJ2-5
CDR3 protein: CASSFGGETQYF
CDR3 DNA: TGTGCCAGCAGCTTCGGCGGCGAGACCCAGTACTTC

D gene: .
clone size: .
V gene: TRBV9
CDR3 length: 14
J gene: TRBJ2-4
CDR3 protein: CASSPQGGKNIQYF
CDR3 DNA: TGTGCCAGCAGCCCTCAGGGGGGCAAAAACATTCAGTACTTC

D gene: TRBD1
clone size: .
V gene: TRBV4-1
CDR3 length: 16
J gene: TRBJ2-1
CDR3 protein: CASSQPGTGSVNEQFF
CDR3 DNA: TGCGCCAGCAGCCAACCCGGGACAGGGTCGGTCAATGAGCAGTTCTTC

D gene: .
clone size: .
V gene: TRBV7-9
CDR3 length: 14
J gene: TRBJ2-1
CDR3 protein: CASSLAGGHNEQFF
CDR3 DNA: TGTGCCAGCAGCTTAGCGGGGGGGCACAATGAGCAGTTCTTC

D gene: .
clone size: .
V gene: TRBV5-1
CDR3 length: 13
J gene: TRBJ1-6
CDR3 protein: CASRSGENSPLHF
CDR3 DNA: TGCGCCAGCCGATCGGGGGAGAACTCACCCCTCCACTTT

D gene: .
clone size: .
V gene: TRBV27
CDR3 length: 14
J gene: TRBJ2-7
CDR3 protein: CASSLQENSYEQYF
CDR3 DNA: TGTGCCAGCAGTTTACAGGAAAATTCCTACGAGCAGTACTTC

D gene: .
clone size: .
V gene: TRBV29-1
CDR3 length: 13
J gene: TRBJ2-3
CDR3 protein: CSETDGLTDTQYF
CDR3 DNA: TGCAGCGAAACAGACGGACTCACAGATACGCAGTATTTT

D gene: .
clone size: .
V gene: TRBV10-2
CDR3 length: 15
J gene: TRBJ2-1
CDR3 protein: CASSEFGDRNNEQFF
CDR3 DNA: TGCGCCAGCAGTGAGTTCGGAGACAGAAACAATGAGCAGTTCTTC

D gene: .
clone size: .
V gene: TRBV7-7
CDR3 length: 15
J gene: TRBJ2-5
CDR3 protein: CASSLTDGSGETQYF
CDR3 DNA: TGTGCTAGCAGCTTAACCGACGGTTCGGGGGAGACCCAGTACTTC

D gene: .
clone size: .
V gene: TRBV11-2
CDR3 length: 13
J gene: TRBJ1-2
CDR3 protein: CASSPQQNYGYTF
CDR3 DNA: TGTGCCAGCAGCCCGCAACAGAACTATGGCTACACCTTC